This passage covers 32 T cell receptor beta chains from one sample sequenced in a study of beta chain features in type 1 diabetes. Study-level points and caveats: There was a moderate but significant shortening of TCRB CDR3s in all four CD4+ subsets of Type 1 diabetes patients.

These receptors have no identified antigens. Investigators reverse transcribed all isolated RNA, so they sequenced expressed TCRB transcripts. Method: immunoSEQ multiplex PCR; TCRdb's copy keeps in-frame clones and lacks some. The sample records roughly 290,000 clones, about 15% being singletons. The sample was naive CD4+ T cells from blood. All receptors come from a young man with type 1 diabetes.

This clone was counted between two and nine times. At the DNA level, this CDR3 is encoded by other sequences in the same sample as well. This chain joins TRBV18 and TRBJ2-7, with 12 nucleotides matching TRBD2. The V and J ends lost 3 bases and 2 bases, in that order; junction bases with no gene match: 2. Germline V CDR1 and CDR2: KGHSH, LQKENI. The CDR3 is made up of 15 amino acids. The CDR3 nucleotides read TGTGCCAGCTCACCCCGACTAGCGGGAGCCTACGAGCAGTACTTC. Residues: CASSPRLAGAYEQYF.

This clone turned up a few times. The genes are TRBV2 and TRBJ2-7, with D possibly TRBD1 on 6 matching bases. The CDR3 contains 15 residues. Germline V CDR1 and CDR2: SNHLY, FYNNEI. V lost 6 bases and J lost 2, with 17 bases in between. CDR3 in DNA: TGTGCCAGCAGCCTGAATGGCAGGGGCCCCTACGAGCAGTACTTC. It yields the protein CASSLNGRGPYEQYF.

The chain combines TRBV6-5 with TRBJ2-5; TRBD2 matches at 7 bases. Germline assignment: CDR1 MNHEY and CDR2 SVGAGI. The CDR3 extends over 15 amino acids. J gave up 3 bases and V 0 bases, and 4 bases lay outside the gene matches. Here the CDR3 DNA reads TGTGCCAGCAGTTACTCAGCGGGAAGGGAAGAGACCCAGTACTTC. Its translation: CASSYSAGREETQYF.

This clone appeared a few times. The genes are TRBV7-2 and TRBJ2-5; possibly TRBD1 for D (7 bases). Trimming removed 4 bases at V and 5 bases at J, with 14 bases between. CDR1 and CDR2 (germline): SGHTA, FQGNSA. The CDR3 is made up of 14 amino acids. DNA of the CDR3: TGTGCCAGCAGCTCCGACAGGGCGGGGGAGACCCAGTACTTC. It is translated as CASSSDRAGETQYF. Full variable domain (outside the CDR3, taken from reference TRBV7-2 and TRBJ2-5): GAGVSQSPSNKVTEKGKDVELRCDPISGHTALYWYRQSLGQGLEFLIYFQGNSAPDKSGLPSDRFSAERTGGSVSTLTIQRTQQEDSAVYLCASSSDRAGETQYFGPGTRLLVL.

This clone was seen more than once but under ten times. V usage is TRBV2 and J usage is TRBJ1-1; 7 positions match TRBD1. Germline CDR1 reads SNHLY; CDR2 reads FYNNEI. Trimming removed 6 bases from V and 3 bases from J; junction bases left unmatched: 4. CDR3 length equals 13 residues. CDR3 in DNA: TGTGCCAGCAGACCAGACAGGGACACTGAAGCTTTCTTT. This codes for CASRPDRDTEAFF.

This CDR3 reads CSVRVTGVSYEQYF. The CDR3, as DNA: TGCAGCGTGCGCGTGACAGGGGTTTCCTACGAGCAGTACTTC. The V call is TRBV29-1, the J call TRBJ2-7; 8 nucleotides match TRBD1. The germline V gene has CDR1 SQVTM and CDR2 ANQGSEA. V lost 6 bases and J lost 1; bases outside the gene matches: 8. The CDR3 totals 14 residues.

The rearrangement joins TRBV5-6 to TRBJ1-5; 7 positions match TRBD1. V trimming: 3 bases; J trimming: 3 bases; junction bases outside the gene matches: 9. The CDR3 has 16 amino acids. Germline-derived CDR1 and CDR2 are SGHDT and YYEEEE. The CDR3 sequence: CASSSMDRKFNQPQHF. The CDR3 DNA follows: TGTGCCAGCAGCTCCATGGACAGGAAATTCAATCAGCCCCAGCATTTT.

Only a few counts were recorded for this clone. CDR3 sequence (DNA): TGTGCCAGCAGCCCGTACCGGGACAGGGTTACAGATACGCAGTATTTT. Translated, it gives CASSPYRDRVTDTQYF. The J gene is TRBJ2-3, the V gene TRBV7-2, with 9 bases fitting TRBD1. There are 16 residues in the CDR3. Trimming cost V 5 bases and J 3 bases; bases outside gene matches: 9. From germline, CDR1 is SGHTA and CDR2 FQGNSA.

This clone has a handful of counts. The chain couples TRBV10-2 to TRBJ2-5, with 9 bases matching TRBD2. V lost 7 bases and J lost 4; bases outside the gene matches: 7. Germline V gene sequence: CDR1 WSHSY, CDR2 SAAADI. This CDR3 is built from 14 residues. DNA of the CDR3: TGCGCCAGCACTCTAGCGGGAAGGGGAGAGACCCAGTACTTC. Protein product: CASTLAGRGETQYF.

The sample holds a few counts of this clone. The V call is TRBV19, the J call TRBJ2-6, with a tentative D call TRBD1 (6 bases). CDR3 size: 14 residues. Germline lookup yields CDR1 LNHDA and CDR2 SQIVND (reference sequence). Trimming left V 9 bases short and J 4 bases short, with 13 bases between. The CDR3 DNA reads TGTGCCAGCAGGGGAGTAACGGGGGCCAACGTCCTGACTTTC. Translated, it gives CASRGVTGANVLTF.

The chain is built from TRBV5-1 and TRBJ2-1, with 10 bases identical to TRBD1. Germline V gives CDR1 SGHRS, CDR2 YFSETQ. The V and J ends lost 4 bases and 8 bases, in that order; junction bases with no gene match: 6. The CDR3 extends over 14 amino acids. The CDR3 sequence is CASSAGTGDDEQFF. The DNA for the CDR3 is TGCGCCAGCAGCGCCGGGACAGGGGATGATGAGCAGTTCTTC.

This sequence joins TRBV28 and TRBJ1-4, with TRBD1 matching 7 bases. CDR1 MDHEN and CDR2 SYDVKM come from the germline V gene. The CDR3 is 15 residues long. Unmatched junction bases numbered 8, after V lost 8 bases and J lost 2 bases. The CDR3 loop reads CASRLQGKTNEKLFF. Here the CDR3 DNA reads TGTGCCAGCCGATTACAGGGGAAGACTAATGAAAAACTGTTTTTT.

This clone was seen more than once but under ten times. CDR3 sequence reads: CASSQTGTGSYNEQFF. For the CDR3, the DNA is TGTGCCAGCAGTCAGACCGGGACAGGGTCTTACAATGAGCAGTTCTTC. V is TRBV28 and J is TRBJ2-1; 9 bases are shared with TRBD1. This CDR3 region has 16 residues. J was trimmed by 4 bases and V by 5 bases; bases with no gene match: 9. Germline values: CDR1 MDHEN, CDR2 SYDVKM.

J is TRBJ2-1 and V is TRBV30, with D maybe TRBD2 (5 bases). This CDR3 spans 13 amino acids. The V end was cut by 2 bases, the J end by 4 bases, with 9 bases between. The V gene's germline CDR1 is GTSNPN and CDR2 SVGIG (reference sequence). CDR3: CAWSPDSYNEQFF. For the CDR3, the DNA is TGTGCCTGGAGTCCGGACTCGTACAATGAGCAGTTCTTC. Using reference TRBV30 and TRBJ2-1 for the parts outside the CDR3, the full variable domain is SQTIHQWPATLVQPVGSPLSLECTVEGTSNPNLYWYRQAAGRGLQLLFYSVGIGQISSEVPQNLSASRPQDRQFILSSKKLLLSDSGFYLCAWSPDSYNEQFFGPGTRLTVL.

In its sample, this clone was seen a few times. The chain recombines TRBV6-5 with TRBJ2-6, with D tentatively TRBD2 (5 bases). From germline, CDR1 is MNHEY and CDR2 SVGAGI. V was cut by 11 bases and J by 2 bases, with 7 bases left in between. The CDR3 has 12 residues. The CDR3 DNA sequence: TGTGCCGAGGGTGCTGGGGCCAACGTCCTGACTTTC. Protein product: CAEGAGANVLTF.

There are a few counts of this clone. The V call is TRBV4-3, the J call TRBJ1-4; D gene ambiguous. Germline CDR1 and CDR2: LGHNA and YSLEER. The CDR3 length is 14 residues. Trimming stripped 1 base from V and 7 bases from J, with 10 bases between. CDR3 in DNA: TGCGCCAGCAGCCAAGTTTTCTCAGTTGAAAAACTGTTTTTT. Its protein is CASSQVFSVEKLFF.

This clone occurred a few times. The chain employs TRBV5-4 and TRBJ2-3; 7 nucleotides align to TRBD2. The germline V gene encodes CDR1 SGHNT and CDR2 YYREEE (reference sequence). There are 15 residues in the CDR3. J was trimmed by 0 bases and V by 0 bases; bases with no gene match: 1. The CDR3 sequence: CASSLDGGSTDTQYF. As DNA, the CDR3 is TGTGCCAGCAGCTTGGACGGGGGGAGCACAGATACGCAGTATTTT.

This clone was seen a few times. The rearrangement uses TRBV28 and TRBJ2-1, with 9 bases identical to TRBD2. The CDR3 extends over 14 amino acids. J gave up 5 bases and V 5 bases, and 4 bases lay outside the gene matches. Germline V CDR1 and CDR2: MDHEN, SYDVKM. CDR3 in amino acids: CASSPGTSNNEQFF. CDR3 coding DNA: TGTGCCAGCAGTCCCGGGACTAGCAACAATGAGCAGTTCTTC. The whole variable domain, filled in from reference TRBV28 and TRBJ2-1, reads DVKVTQSSRYLVKRTGEKVFLECVQDMDHENMFWYRQDPGLGLRLIYFSYDVKMKEKGDIPEGYSVSREKKERFSLILESASTNQTSMYLCASSPGTSNNEQFFGPGTRLTVL.

The V gene is TRBV11-3, the J gene TRBJ2-3; TRBD2 might be the D (6 bases). CDR3 size: 15 residues. Germline values: CDR1 SGHNT, CDR2 YENEEA. The germline V and J ends were trimmed by 5 bases and 6 bases, with 18 bases remaining between them. CDR3 bases: TGTGCCAGCAGCCTACGCGGGACGCCTGGGGATACGCAGTATTTT. Translated, it gives CASSLRGTPGDTQYF.

This clone was seen a handful of times. The chain joins TRBV9 to TRBJ2-6; TRBD2 agrees at 7 bases. The germline V gene encodes CDR1 SGDLS and CDR2 YYNGEE. After removal of 0 bases from V and 0 bases from J, the junction contained 0 bases not matched to a gene. There are 16 residues in the CDR3. The CDR3 protein is CASSVERGSGANVLTF. The CDR3 DNA is TGTGCCAGCAGCGTAGAGCGGGGCTCTGGGGCCAACGTCCTGACTTTC.

This clone was seen more than once but under ten times. The V call is TRBV27, the J call TRBJ2-7; a weak D match, TRBD2 (6 bases). Trimming left V 9 bases short and J 13 bases short, with 22 bases between. The CDR3 extends over 12 amino acids. Germline CDR1 and CDR2: MNHEY and SMNVEV (reference sequence). The CDR3 sequence: CASRGTRGFSYF. In DNA form, the CDR3 reads TGTGCCAGTAGGGGAACGCGGGGCTTCAGCTACTTC.

This clone appeared a few times. This chain joins TRBV19 and TRBJ2-5; 8 bases align to TRBD2. The CDR3 spans 15 residues. Trimming removed 6 bases from V and 2 bases from J; junction bases left unmatched: 8. CDR1 is LNHDA, CDR2 SQIVND, per germline (reference sequence). The CDR3 DNA reads TGTGCCAGTAGAGTAAGCGGGAGTGGGCAAGAGACCCAGTACTTC. Protein sequence: CASRVSGSGQETQYF.

The chain carries TRBV19 and TRBJ1-5, with D hard to call. CDR3 length: 12 residues. Trimming shortened V by 5 bases and J by 9 bases, and 11 bases separated the two germline ends. The germline CDR1 and CDR2 sequences are LNHDA and SQIVND (reference sequence). Here the CDR3 DNA reads TGTGCCAGTAGTGCCTTCCGAGGGCCCCAGCATTTT. Protein sequence: CASSAFRGPQHF.

V usage is TRBV7-9 and J usage is TRBJ2-1; tentative D call: TRBD2 (6 bases). The CDR3 runs to 13 residues. V dropped 6 bases and J dropped 7 bases, with 13 bases sitting between them. The germline gives CDR1 SEHNR, CDR2 FQNEAQ (reference sequence). DNA for the CDR3: TGTGCCAGCAGACCCGGGACTGGTAATGAGCAGTTCTTC. Its translation: CASRPGTGNEQFF.

V and J are TRBV15 and TRBJ2-1, with 8 bases lining up with TRBD2. CDR3 length: 17 residues. The V gene end was trimmed by 0 bases and the J gene end by 0 bases; junction bases not matched to a gene: 4. Germline V CDR1 and CDR2: LNHNV, YYDKDF (reference sequence). For the CDR3, the DNA is TGTGCCACCAGCAGAGATAGCGGGACTAGCTCCTACAATGAGCAGTTCTTC. Translated: CATSRDSGTSSYNEQFF.

This clone has more than one count but fewer than ten. The genes are TRBV9 and TRBJ2-1, with D perhaps matching TRBD1 (5 bases). Germline CDR1 and CDR2: SGDLS and YYNGEE. The CDR3 consists of 12 residues. Trimming cost V 3 bases and J 8 bases, with 9 bases left between them. The DNA for the CDR3 is TGTGCCAGCAGCGCCCTGACAGATGAGCAGTTCTTC. Translated, it gives CASSALTDEQFF. Looking up the rest from reference TRBV9 and TRBJ2-1 gives the full variable domain: DSGVTQTPKHLITATGQRVTLRCSPRSGDLSVYWYQQSLDQGLQFLIQYYNGEERAKGNILERFSAQQFPDLHSELNLSSLELGDSALYFCASSALTDEQFFGPGTRLTVL.

The chain is built from TRBV7-6 and TRBJ2-4; a possible D gene is TRBD1 (5 bases). This CDR3 has 15 residues. Trimming left V 2 bases short and J 3 bases short, with 11 bases between. Germline-derived CDR1 and CDR2 are SGHVS and FNYEAQ. The CDR3 here is CASSLLGQGKNIQYF. CDR3 coding DNA: TGTGCCAGCAGCTTACTGGGGCAGGGCAAAAACATTCAGTACTTC.

This clone was observed a handful of times. V gene TRBV28 combines with J gene TRBJ2-5; 15 bases line up with TRBD2. From germline, CDR1 is MDHEN and CDR2 SYDVKM. The length of the CDR3 is 15 residues. The J segment lost 6 bases and the V segment lost 10 bases, leaving 9 bases of the junction unmatched. DNA for the CDR3: TGTGCCACCGCGGGACTAGCGGGAGGAACGCAGACCCAGTACTTC. As protein: CATAGLAGGTQTQYF.

This clone was detected only a few times. DNA for the CDR3: TGTGCCAGCAGCCTCGGGATTACTGGCTACACCTTC. Residues: CASSLGITGYTF. The rearrangement links TRBV14 to TRBJ1-2; D remains unclear. V lost 4 bases and J 7 bases, leaving 10 bases between the germline ends. Germline CDR1 reads SGHDN; CDR2 reads FVKESK. This CDR3 spans 12 amino acids.

The genes are TRBV6-5 and TRBJ2-3; D unclear. From germline, CDR1 is MNHEY and CDR2 SVGAGI. The germline V and J ends were trimmed by 5 bases and 4 bases, with 10 bases remaining between them. CDR3 length: 13 amino acids. This CDR3 reads CASSELGSDTQYF. The CDR3 bases are TGTGCCAGCAGTGAACTGGGCTCAGATACGCAGTATTTT.

The J gene is TRBJ2-1, the V gene TRBV2, with D maybe TRBD1 (6 bases). Deletions cut 8 bases from V and 15 bases from J, with 20 bases between. Germline CDR1 and CDR2: SNHLY and FYNNEI. CDR3 length: 12 residues. Here the CDR3 DNA reads TGTGCCAGCTGGACACCGGGACATAATATGTTCTTC. It codes for CASWTPGHNMFF.

This clone was detected a few times. The chain uses TRBV7-9 and TRBJ2-1; 12 bases match TRBD2. J gave up 1 base and V 5 bases, and 6 bases lay outside the gene matches. The germline gives CDR1 SEHNR, CDR2 FQNEAQ (reference sequence). This CDR3 spans 17 amino acids. Here the CDR3 reads CASSLPSGRASYNEQFF. The CDR3 nucleotides read TGTGCCAGCAGCCTGCCTAGCGGGAGGGCGTCCTACAATGAGCAGTTCTTC.